The 9 T cell receptor beta chains reported below all come from one sample, sequenced in a study of control samples from healthy donors and cancer patients. Sequencing was performed with immunoSEQ multiplex PCR; in TCRdb, only in-frame clones are kept and a portion is missing. The sample yields 75,000 to 100,000 clones, 80% to 90% seen once. The sample comprised blood. These receptor sequences come from a man aged 30 to 39 in good health.

The rearrangement uses TRBV5-1 and TRBJ2-5, with D possibly matching TRBD2 (6 bases). This CDR3 comprises 11 residues. V was cut by 2 bases and J by 7 bases, with 6 bases left in between. Germline V gene data show CDR1 as SGHRS and CDR2 as YFSETQ. In DNA form, the CDR3 reads TGCGCCAGCAGCTTCGGGGGGACCCAGTACTTC. This gives the protein CASSFGGTQYF. The complete variable domain, with remaining parts taken from reference TRBV5-1 and TRBJ2-5, reads KAGVTQTPRYLIKTRGQQVTLSCSPISGHRSVSWYQQTPGQGLQFLFEYFSETQRNKGNFPGRFSGRQFSNSRSEMNVSTLELGDSALYLCASSFGGTQYFGPGTRLLVL.

The CDR3 region is CASSRTGNTEAFF. CDR3 nucleotides: TGTGCCAGCAGTCGGACGGGGAACACTGAAGCTTTCTTT. V and J are TRBV7-3 and TRBJ1-1; D is ambiguous. V lost 6 bases and J 1 base, leaving 9 bases between the germline ends. CDR3 length equals 13 residues. CDR1 and CDR2 (germline): SGHTA, FQGTGA.

This clone was recorded only once. V usage is TRBV3-1 (or the pseudogene TRBV3-2) and J usage is TRBJ2-2, with 13 bases aligning to TRBD2. The length of the CDR3 is 18 residues. V was pared by 4 bases and J by 3 bases, with 8 bases of the junction left unmatched. Germline V CDR1 and CDR2: LGHDT, YNNKEL (reference sequence). CDR3: CASSPGTSGARYTGELFF. The CDR3 DNA follows: TGTGCCAGCAGCCCCGGGACTAGCGGGGCGAGATACACCGGGGAGCTGTTTTTT.

The genes are TRBV19 and TRBJ2-7; 12 nucleotides align to TRBD2. Germline trimming cut 2 bases from V and 3 bases from J; bases unmatched to any gene: 2. Germline-derived CDR1 and CDR2 are LNHDA and SQIVND (reference sequence). The CDR3 extends over 15 amino acids. CDR3: CASSILTSGSYEQYF. For the CDR3, the DNA is TGTGCCAGTAGTATATTGACTAGCGGGAGCTACGAGCAGTACTTC. The variable domain in full, completed from reference TRBV19 and TRBJ2-7, reads DGGITQSPKYLFRKEGQNVTLSCEQNLNHDAMYWYRQDPGQGLRLIYYSQIVNDFQKGDIAEGYSVSREKKESFPLTVTSAQKNPTAFYLCASSILTSGSYEQYFGPGTRLTVT.

The J gene is TRBJ2-7, the V gene TRBV7-2; possibly TRBD2 for D (5 bases). V dropped 1 base and J dropped 4 bases, with 11 bases sitting between them. CDR1 is SGHTA and CDR2 is FQGNSA in the germline V gene. The CDR3 runs 14 residues. This CDR3 reads CASSLGPGEYEQYF. The DNA of the CDR3 is TGTGCCAGCAGCTTAGGTCCCGGGGAATACGAGCAGTACTTC.

V gene TRBV3-1 (or the pseudogene TRBV3-2) combines with J gene TRBJ2-3, with 12 bases that match TRBD2. CDR1 is LGHDT, CDR2 YNNKEL, per germline (reference sequence). J was trimmed by 3 bases and V by 0 bases; bases with no gene match: 7. The CDR3 spans 18 residues. This chain's CDR3 is CASSQEGLAGGITDTQYF. DNA of the CDR3: TGTGCCAGCAGCCAAGAGGGCCTAGCGGGAGGGATTACAGATACGCAGTATTTT.

This rearrangement joins TRBV27 to TRBJ1-6, with D unresolved. This CDR3 has 14 residues. V dropped 3 bases and J dropped 4 bases, with 7 bases sitting between them. CDR1 and CDR2 (germline): MNHEY, SMNVEV (reference sequence). Written as DNA, the CDR3 is TGTGCCAGCAGTTTGTGGGAGTATAATTCACCCCTCCACTTT. Translated: CASSLWEYNSPLHF.

This rearrangement joins TRBV15 to TRBJ1-6; 8 positions match TRBD1. The CDR3 is made up of 16 amino acids. J was trimmed by 5 bases and V by 1 base; bases with no gene match: 4. CDR1 is LNHNV and CDR2 is YYDKDF in the germline V gene (reference sequence). This chain's CDR3 is CATSRGRTGNNSPLHF. For the CDR3, the DNA is TGTGCCACCAGCAGAGGTCGGACAGGGAATAATTCACCCCTCCACTTT.

The chain carries TRBV12-3 or TRBV12-4 and TRBJ1-3; D gene uncertain. V was clipped by 6 bases and J by 4 bases, with 4 bases between them. The CDR3 runs 11 residues. CDR3 coding DNA: TGTGCCAGCAGGGGGGGAAACACCATATATTTT. Protein product: CASRGGNTIYF.